The 23 T cell receptor beta chains below all came from one sample that was sequenced in a study of PD-1 blockade in classical Hodgkin lymphoma. All patients experienced relapse after autologous stem cell transplantation, and brentuximab vedotin exposure was variable. Profiled with immunoSEQ multiplex PCR; TCRdb holds only in-frame clones, not every one. The data contain 75,000 to 100,000 clones, over 80% of them singletons. This specimen was peripheral blood mononuclear cells (PBMCs), taken at baseline. The receptors here all came from a human donor with classical Hodgkin lymphoma.

This clone showed up just once. The rearrangement links TRBV7-9 to TRBJ1-3; D unresolved. The V gene's germline CDR1 is SEHNR and CDR2 FQNEAQ (reference sequence). This CDR3 has 15 amino acids. V dropped 3 bases and J dropped 0 bases, with 9 bases sitting between them. CDR3 coding DNA: TGTGCCAGCAGCTTTGACGGAAGCTCTGGAAACACCATATATTTT. Translated: CASSFDGSSGNTIYF.

This clone was seen only once. The V gene is TRBV2, the J gene TRBJ1-2, with 12 nucleotides matching TRBD1. The V and J ends lost 2 bases and 8 bases, in that order; junction bases with no gene match: 6. This CDR3 contains 15 residues. Looked up from germline, CDR1 is SNHLY and CDR2 is FYNNEI. The CDR3 DNA reads as TGTGCCAGCAGTGAATGGGACAGGGGGCTAGCGGGCTACACCTTC. This encodes CASSEWDRGLAGYTF.

In this sample, this clone turned up once. The V gene is TRBV10-3, the J gene TRBJ1-3; D gene ambiguous. Per germline, CDR1 ENHRY and CDR2 SYGVKD. This CDR3 has 14 amino acids. Trimming stripped 0 bases from V and 2 bases from J, with 5 bases between. CDR3 DNA sequence: TGTGCCATCAGTGAGTCAACGGCTGGAAACACCATATATTTT. Translation: CAISESTAGNTIYF.

The gene calls are TRBV29-1 and TRBJ2-7, with 7 positions matching TRBD2. The CDR3 length is 13 residues. Germline CDR1 is SQVTM and CDR2 is ANQGSEA. The junction had 4 bases not matched to a gene; V was cut back by 5 bases and J by 0 bases. The CDR3 DNA sequence: TGCAGCGTTTTGACTAGCAGCTCCTACGAGCAGTACTTC. It specifies CSVLTSSSYEQYF.

This chain joins TRBV7-2 and TRBJ2-2; 8 bases align to TRBD2. Unmatched junction bases numbered 9, after V lost 6 bases and J lost 6 bases. CDR1 SGHTA and CDR2 FQGNSA come from the germline V gene. The CDR3 has 15 amino acids. CDR3 loop: CASRTIAGGAGELFF. The CDR3 region has the DNA TGTGCCAGCAGAACAATCGCGGGGGGTGCCGGGGAGCTGTTTTTT. The full variable domain, its missing parts supplied by reference TRBV7-2 and TRBJ2-2, is GAGVSQSPSNKVTEKGKDVELRCDPISGHTALYWYRQSLGQGLEFLIYFQGNSAPDKSGLPSDRFSAERTGGSVSTLTIQRTQQEDSAVYLCASRTIAGGAGELFFGEGSRLTVL.

J is TRBJ2-1 and V is TRBV27, with a tentative D call TRBD2 (6 bases). The CDR3 loop spans 14 amino acids. Trimming pared 5 bases from V and 5 bases from J, leaving 13 bases between. Looked up from germline, CDR1 is MNHEY and CDR2 is SMNVEV (reference sequence). CDR3 coding DNA: TGTGCCAGCAGTCCCCTCGGAGGGAACAATGAGCAGTTCTTC. It yields the protein CASSPLGGNNEQFF.

CDR3 bases: TGCGCTACTGCCGCGGACAGCTCCTACAATGAGCAGTTCTTC. Protein: CATAADSSYNEQFF. The chain combines TRBV5-1 with TRBJ2-1; tentative D call: TRBD1 (6 bases). Germline lookup yields CDR1 SGHRS and CDR2 YFSETQ. The CDR3 spans 14 residues.

The chain recombines TRBV7-2 with TRBJ2-3; 16 bases map to TRBD2. V lost 0 bases, J lost 4 bases, and 4 bases stayed unmatched. The CDR3 is 18 amino acids. CDR1 and CDR2 from the germline V gene are SGHTA and FQGNSA. The CDR3 reads CASSLAPGLAGGPDTQYF. CDR3 bases: TGTGCCAGCAGCTTAGCCCCGGGACTAGCGGGAGGGCCAGATACGCAGTATTTT.

This chain joins TRBV30 and TRBJ2-3; the D is unclear. Germline-derived CDR1 and CDR2 are GTSNPN and SVGIG (reference sequence). V lost 2 bases, J lost 0 bases, and 9 bases lay in between. The CDR3 sequence is 14 residues long. The CDR3 is CAWSLGRSTDTQYF. In DNA form, the CDR3 reads TGTGCCTGGAGTCTGGGTCGCAGCACAGATACGCAGTATTTT.

This clone is medium-sized in the sample. CDR3 sequence: CASSSSGRAINEQFF. The CDR3 DNA follows: TGTGCCAGCAGCTCTAGCGGGAGGGCCATCAATGAGCAGTTCTTC. The chain has TRBV7-9 and TRBJ2-1; 12 bases align to TRBD2. The junction had 4 bases not matched to a gene; V was cut back by 4 bases and J by 6 bases. The CDR3 has 15 amino acids. Germline assignment: CDR1 SEHNR and CDR2 FQNEAQ (reference sequence).

J is TRBJ2-4 and V is TRBV4-1; 10 bases map to TRBD1. Germline lookup yields CDR1 MGHRA and CDR2 YSYEKL. The V and J ends lost 0 bases and 5 bases, in that order; junction bases with no gene match: 10. The CDR3 is 18 amino acids. The CDR3 DNA sequence: TGCGCCAGCAGCCAAGAAGGGGGACAGGGGCCTCTAGAAAACATTCAGTACTTC. Translation: CASSQEGGQGPLENIQYF.

The chain is built from TRBV4-3 and TRBJ1-2, with 9 bases identical to TRBD1. Germline CDR1 and CDR2: LGHNA and YSLEER. After removal of 6 bases from V and 4 bases from J, the junction contained 18 bases not matched to a gene. The CDR3 sequence is 18 residues long. CDR3 nucleotide sequence: TGCGCCAGCAGTCCCTCTCACGCCTGGACAGGGGCATTCTATGGCTACACCTTC. This sequence encodes CASSPSHAWTGAFYGYTF.

This rearrangement joins TRBV19 to TRBJ1-1, with no clear D. The germline V gene has CDR1 LNHDA and CDR2 SQIVND (reference sequence). This CDR3 is built from 12 residues. V was pared by 1 base and J by 1 base, with 1 base between. The CDR3 region is CASSIGNTEAFF. CDR3 nucleotides: TGTGCCAGTAGTATAGGGAACACTGAAGCTTTCTTT. The variable domain in full, completed from reference TRBV19 and TRBJ1-1, reads DGGITQSPKYLFRKEGQNVTLSCEQNLNHDAMYWYRQDPGQGLRLIYYSQIVNDFQKGDIAEGYSVSREKKESFPLTVTSAQKNPTAFYLCASSIGNTEAFFGQGTRLTVV.

A word on this clone: The sample carries other DNA sequences with the same CDR3. The rearrangement links TRBV29-1 to TRBJ2-3; D is unclear. The V and J ends lost 6 bases and 1 base respectively, with 2 bases between them. Germline CDR1 is SQVTM and CDR2 is ANQGSEA. The CDR3 sequence is 10 residues long. CDR3 region: CSVGTDTQYF. Here the CDR3 DNA reads TGCAGCGTGGGCACAGATACGCAGTATTTT.

V is TRBV11-3 and J is TRBJ2-2; TRBD1 agrees at 8 bases. Germline-derived CDR1 and CDR2 are SGHNT and YENEEA. This CDR3 comprises 16 residues. The V and J ends lost 5 bases and 4 bases, in that order; junction bases with no gene match: 9. The CDR3 is CASSPGQGDITGELFF. CDR3 coding DNA: TGTGCCAGCAGCCCTGGACAGGGAGATATCACCGGGGAGCTGTTTTTT. The complete variable domain, with remaining parts taken from reference TRBV11-3 and TRBJ2-2, reads EAGVVQSPRYKIIEKKQPVAFWCNPISGHNTLYWYLQNLGQGPELLIRYENEEAVDDSQLPKDRFSAERLKGVDSTLKIQPAELGDSAVYLCASSPGQGDITGELFFGEGSRLTVL.

The chain recombines TRBV11-2 with TRBJ2-1; possible D gene TRBD2, 6 bases. This CDR3 is 15 amino acids long. The germline gives CDR1 SGHAT, CDR2 FQNNGV. V was pared by 4 bases and J by 0 bases, with 10 bases between. The chain's CDR3 is CASSYVAASYNEQFF. The CDR3 DNA follows: TGTGCCAGCAGCTACGTAGCGGCCTCCTACAATGAGCAGTTCTTC.

The chain has TRBV27 and TRBJ2-5; D call uncertain. V was shortened by 6 bases and J by 6 bases, with 11 bases between the two germline ends. The CDR3 covers 12 residues. CDR1 and CDR2 (germline): MNHEY, SMNVEV (reference sequence). This CDR3 is CASRTPEKTQYF. The CDR3 DNA reads TGTGCCAGCAGGACCCCCGAAAAGACCCAGTACTTC.

The chain joins TRBV5-1 to TRBJ1-3, with 7 bases that match TRBD1. V lost 1 base to trimming and J lost 8 bases; unmatched junction nucleotides: 3. Germline assignment: CDR1 SGHRS and CDR2 YFSETQ. The CDR3 sequence is 13 residues long. For the CDR3, the DNA is TGCGCCAGCAGCTTGAGACAGGGTGACACCATATATTTT. This gives the protein CASSLRQGDTIYF.

V usage is TRBV12-5 and J usage is TRBJ2-3; 9 bases match TRBD1. The CDR3 sequence is 15 residues long. J was trimmed by 4 bases and V by 7 bases; bases with no gene match: 9. Germline CDR1 and CDR2: LGHNT and FRNRAP. The CDR3 nucleotides read TGTGCTAGTGCTCCACGGGACAGGGAGGCAGATACGCAGTATTTT. This gives the protein CASAPRDREADTQYF. Based on the CDR3 plus reference TRBV12-5 and TRBJ2-3, the full variable domain is DARVTQTPRHKVTEMGQEVTMRCQPILGHNTVFWYRQTMMQGLELLAYFRNRAPLDDSGMPKDRFSAEMPDATLATLKIQPSEPRDSAVYFCASAPRDREADTQYFGPGTRLTVL.

V is TRBV4-2 and J is TRBJ2-1; 11 nucleotides match TRBD2. V dropped 0 bases and J dropped 8; count of bases not matched to a gene: 9. Germline V gives CDR1 LGHNA, CDR2 YNFKEQ. The CDR3 loop spans 17 amino acids. CDR3 coding DNA: TGTGCCAGCAGCCAAGAGTGGGCTAGCGGGAGGAGTGATGAGCAGTTCTTC. Encoded protein: CASSQEWASGRSDEQFF.

The chain employs TRBV6-1 and TRBJ2-6; 9 nucleotides align to TRBD1. Germline trimming cut 4 bases from V and 4 bases from J; bases unmatched to any gene: 5. CDR3 length: 16 residues. In germline, CDR1 is MNHNS, CDR2 SASEGT. This CDR3 reads CASSVGTGTGANVLTF. The CDR3 coding sequence is TGTGCCAGCAGTGTGGGGACAGGGACCGGGGCCAACGTCCTGACTTTC.

The sample holds a few counts of this clone. V is TRBV19 and J is TRBJ1-2, with 9 bases that match TRBD1. V trimming: 7 bases; J trimming: 2 bases; junction bases outside the gene matches: 11. The V gene's germline CDR1 is LNHDA and CDR2 SQIVND (reference sequence). The CDR3 length is 16 residues. Written as DNA, the CDR3 is TGTGCCAGTACCCCTGAGACAGGGGGTTTCAACTATGGCTACACCTTC. This translates into CASTPETGGFNYGYTF.

This chain joins TRBV15 and TRBJ2-1, with unresolved D. The CDR3 covers 14 residues. The V gene lost 5 bases and the J gene lost 8 bases, with 16 bases spanning the gap. CDR1 is LNHNV and CDR2 is YYDKDF in the germline V gene (reference sequence). CDR3 protein: CATSRAPTEDEQFF. For the CDR3, the DNA is TGTGCCACCAGCCGCGCTCCCACCGAGGATGAGCAGTTCTTC.